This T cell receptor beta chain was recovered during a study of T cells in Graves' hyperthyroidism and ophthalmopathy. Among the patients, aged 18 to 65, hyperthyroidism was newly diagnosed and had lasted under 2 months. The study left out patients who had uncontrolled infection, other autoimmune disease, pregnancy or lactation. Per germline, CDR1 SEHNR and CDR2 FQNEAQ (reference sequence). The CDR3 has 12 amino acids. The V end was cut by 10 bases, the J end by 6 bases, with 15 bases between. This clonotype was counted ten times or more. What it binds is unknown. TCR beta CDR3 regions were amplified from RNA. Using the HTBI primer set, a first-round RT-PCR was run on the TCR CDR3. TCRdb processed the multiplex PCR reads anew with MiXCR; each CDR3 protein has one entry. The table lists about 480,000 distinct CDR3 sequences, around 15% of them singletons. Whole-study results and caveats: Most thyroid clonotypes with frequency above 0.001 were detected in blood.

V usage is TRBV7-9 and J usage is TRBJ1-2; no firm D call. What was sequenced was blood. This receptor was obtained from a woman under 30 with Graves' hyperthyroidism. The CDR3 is CATPGLRDGYTF. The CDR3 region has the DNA TGTGCCACCCCGGGCCTACGGGATGGCTACACCTTC.